Listed below are T cell receptor beta chains from one sample, sequenced in a study of hypomethylating agent response in myelodysplastic syndrome. Measured with immunoSEQ multiplex PCR; TCRdb has only the in-frame clones, and not every one. This sample has approximately 3,200 clones, with roughly nine tenths found just once. The material was bone marrow, obtained before or after starting hypomethylating agent treatment for myelodysplastic syndrome (not recorded which). Receptors originate from a human donor with myelodysplastic syndrome. CDR3s include the opening cysteine and the closing phenylalanine or tryptophan. The D gene is left open where the match is weak. Clone sizes are given selectively: once, few, many, or a class where the clone is expanded.

v_call,j_call,clone_size,d_call,cdr3_length,cdr3_nt,cdr3_aa
TRBV5-1,TRBJ1-2,few,NA,13,TGCGCCAGCAGCTTGGAGGGCCATAATGGCTACACCTTC,CASSLEGHNGYTF
TRBV11-2,TRBJ1-3,NA,TRBD1,15,TGTGCCAGCAGCTTAGTTACAGGGGGTCGAAACACCATATATTTT,CASSLVTGGRNTIYF
TRBV5-5,TRBJ2-7,NA,TRBD1,14,TGTGCCAGCAGCTCGATCGGGGACAGTTACGAGCAGTACTTC,CASSSIGDSYEQYF
TRBV5-8,TRBJ2-7,NA,TRBD2,16,TGTGCCAGCATTCTACTAGCGGGGGGATACCCCTACGAGCAGTACTTC,CASILLAGGYPYEQYF
TRBV9,TRBJ1-1,NA,NA,15,TGTGCCAGCAGCGTAGTAATGGATTCAAACGCTGAAGCTTTCTTT,CASSVVMDSNAEAFF
TRBV7-2,TRBJ1-1,few,NA,13,TGTGCCAGCAGCCAGCCCTCGAACACTGAAGCTTTCTTT,CASSQPSNTEAFF
TRBV28,TRBJ2-2,NA,TRBD1,16,TGTGCCAGCAGTTTTGGCGGGACAGGACGCGCCGGGGAGCTGTTTTTT,CASSFGGTGRAGELFF
TRBV6-4,TRBJ2-1,NA,TRBD2,15,TGTGCCAGCAGTGACTCTAGCGGGGGGGCCAATGAGCAGTTCTTC,CASSDSSGGANEQFF
TRBV25-1,TRBJ2-1,NA,TRBD2,17,TGTGCCAGCAGTGAATACCTGACTAGCGGGGGGGTTGGTGAGCAGTTCTTC,CASSEYLTSGGVGEQFF
TRBV5-1,TRBJ2-3,NA,NA,14,TGCGCCAGCGAAACCACCCCTAGCACAGATACGCAGTATTTT,CASETTPSTDTQYF
TRBV11-3,TRBJ2-1,once,NA,15,TGTGCCAGCAGCTCCTATCGGGGCGACTACAATGAGCAGTTCTTC,CASSSYRGDYNEQFF
TRBV21-1,TRBJ1-2,NA,NA,15,TGTGCCAGCCCCCCCGAGGGGGTGACTCACTATGGCTACACCTTC,CASPPEGVTHYGYTF
TRBV30,TRBJ2-1,NA,NA,11,TGTGCCTGGATCTCGGGGTATGAGCAGTTCTTC,CAWISGYEQFF
TRBV29-1,TRBJ2-7,NA,TRBD1,12,TGCAGCGTTGTCGGACAGGGGAGCGAGCAGTACTTC,CSVVGQGSEQYF
TRBV4-1,TRBJ2-7,NA,TRBD1,13,TGCGCCAGCACCGGGACAGGGTCCTACGAGCAGTACTTC,CASTGTGSYEQYF
TRBV10-1,TRBJ2-1,NA,NA,20,TGCGCCAGCAGTGACGGACTGGCTAGCGATCGACAGATTTCCTACAATGAGCAGTTCTTC,CASSDGLASDRQISYNEQFF
TRBV5-1,TRBJ2-2,NA,NA,13,TGCGCCAGCAGCTTGCTCGGCAAAGGGGAGCTGTTTTTT,CASSLLGKGELFF
TRBV5-1,TRBJ2-1,NA,NA,14,TGCGCCAGCAGTGGAGGGATCATCTACAATGAGCAGTTCTTC,CASSGGIIYNEQFF
TRBV28,TRBJ1-1,NA,TRBD1,11,TGTGCCAGCAGTTCCCCCAGGGGGGCTTTCTTT,CASSSPRGAFF
TRBV10-1,TRBJ1-5,NA,NA,11,TGCGCCAGCAGTGAGGGACAGCCCCAGCATTTT,CASSEGQPQHF
TRBV2,TRBJ2-7,NA,NA,15,TGTGCCAGCGGGATCCACCCGACAGGGAGGGGCGAGCAGTACTTC,CASGIHPTGRGEQYF
TRBV18,TRBJ2-5,NA,NA,11,TGTGCCAGCTCATCCCAAGAGACCCAGTACTTC,CASSSQETQYF
TRBV7-2,TRBJ1-6,NA,NA,14,TGTGCCAGCAGCCTCGGGACGGATAATTCACCCCTCCACTTT,CASSLGTDNSPLHF
TRBV19,TRBJ2-1,NA,TRBD2,15,TGTGCCAGTAGTATAGAGGCGGGGGGCCACAATGAGCAGTTCTTC,CASSIEAGGHNEQFF
TRBV5-5,TRBJ2-3,NA,TRBD2,14,TGTGCCAGCATCCTACTAGCGGGCACAGATACGCAGTATTTT,CASILLAGTDTQYF
TRBV11-2,TRBJ1-4,NA,NA,14,TGTGCCAGCAGCTTAGGACAGCAGGGGGAAAAACTGTTTTTT,CASSLGQQGEKLFF
TRBV19,TRBJ2-7,NA,NA,16,TGTGCCAGTAGTACCTCCCCCTGGTCTCCCTCCTACGAGCAGTACTTC,CASSTSPWSPSYEQYF
TRBV6-6,TRBJ2-3,NA,NA,11,TGTGCCAGCAGTTCGTCAGATACGCAGTATTTT,CASSSSDTQYF
TRBV2,TRBJ2-7,NA,NA,14,TGTGCCAGCAGTGCGGACAGCCTATTCTACGAGCAGTACTTC,CASSADSLFYEQYF
TRBV5-1,TRBJ2-7,once,TRBD1,12,TGCGCCAGCAGCGCACAGGGGCTCGAGCAGTACTTC,CASSAQGLEQYF
TRBV28,TRBJ2-2,once,TRBD1,15,TGTGCCAGCAGTTTAGGGGACAGGGGAGTCGGGGAGCTGTTTTTT,CASSLGDRGVGELFF
TRBV25-1,TRBJ1-5,NA,TRBD1,17,TGTGCCAGCAGTGAACACTCCACAGGGGAGGTCTGTCAGCCCCAGCATTTT,CASSEHSTGEVCQPQHF
TRBV11-2,TRBJ2-1,NA,NA,13,TGTGCCAGCAGCTTAGGACTTTCCAATGAGCAGTTCTTC,CASSLGLSNEQFF
TRBV15,TRBJ2-1,NA,NA,14,TGTGCCACCAGCCCGGGGAGCTCCTACAATGAGCAGTTCTTC,CATSPGSSYNEQFF
TRBV19,TRBJ2-5,NA,NA,15,TGTGCCAGTAGGCCCTGGGGGAAGGGGCAAGAGACCCAGTACTTC,CASRPWGKGQETQYF
TRBV2,TRBJ1-6,NA,TRBD1,13,TGTGCCAGCAGTACCGACAGGGATTCACCCCTCCACTTT,CASSTDRDSPLHF
TRBV28,TRBJ1-6,NA,NA,15,TGTGCCAGCAGTTTATTGAGGGGGGGCAATTCACCCCTCCACTTT,CASSLLRGGNSPLHF
TRBV27,TRBJ2-3,NA,NA,13,TGTGCCAGCAGTTTAAAGGGGGGAGATACGCAGTATTTT,CASSLKGGDTQYF
TRBV28,TRBJ2-6,NA,TRBD1,19,TGTGCCAGCACCCCGTTACAGGGGGGACCTCTCTCTGGGGCCAACGTCCTGACTTTC,CASTPLQGGPLSGANVLTF
TRBV5-1,TRBJ2-7,NA,TRBD1,15,TGCGCCAGCAGCACTACGGGACAGGGTAGATACGAGCAGTACTTC,CASSTTGQGRYEQYF
TRBV6-5,TRBJ2-3,NA,NA,13,TGTGCCAGCAAGAGACCTAGCACAGATACGCAGTATTTT,CASKRPSTDTQYF
TRBV6-5,TRBJ2-7,once,NA,13,TGTGCCAGCAGTTATGGTCAGGCCAACGAGCAGTACTTC,CASSYGQANEQYF
TRBV5-5,TRBJ2-7,NA,TRBD2,16,TGTGCCAGCAGCGCCAGTACTAGCGGGGGCTCCTACGAGCAGTACTTC,CASSASTSGGSYEQYF
TRBV6-5,TRBJ2-4,NA,TRBD1,13,TGTGCCAGCAGTTACAACTCAGGGGGCGGCTGGTACTTC,CASSYNSGGGWYF
TRBV2,TRBJ1-5,NA,NA,13,TGTGCCAGCAGTGTCTGGTCGCATCAGCCCCAGCATTTT,CASSVWSHQPQHF
TRBV6-6,TRBJ1-2,NA,NA,12,TGTGCCAGCAGTTACACCGGAGATGGCTACACCTTC,CASSYTGDGYTF
TRBV6-1,TRBJ2-6,NA,NA,15,TGTGCCAGCAGTGACGGGGGCTCTGGGGCCAACGTCCTGACTTTC,CASSDGGSGANVLTF
TRBV10-3,TRBJ2-1,NA,NA,14,TGTGCCATCAGTGATCGGATTCAAAACAATGAGCAGTTCTTC,CAISDRIQNNEQFF